This passage covers 15 T cell receptor beta chains from one sample sequenced in a study of CD8 T cells in ankylosing spondylitis. MiXCR, applied by TCRdb to the 5' RACE reads, yields one record per CDR3 protein. The sample lists approximately 240,000 distinct CDR3 sequences; roughly a tenth were seen once. The sample was blood, either unsorted or a sorted T cell fraction (not recorded which). The origin of the receptors is a male donor with ankylosing spondylitis or in good health (not recorded which).

This clonotype has ten or more counts. The chain links TRBV6-5 to TRBJ1-4, with a weak D call TRBD1 (6 bases). V dropped 2 bases and J dropped 8 bases, with 15 bases sitting between them. The V gene's germline CDR1 is MNHEY and CDR2 SVGAGI. CDR3 length: 15 residues. CDR3 amino acids: CASSYGQTAGEKLFF. DNA for the CDR3: TGTGCCAGCAGTTACGGACAGACCGCGGGAGAAAAACTGTTTTTT.

This clonotype was recorded many times. The chain combines TRBV29-1 with TRBJ2-1; no firm D call. CDR1 and CDR2 (germline): SQVTM, ANQGSEA. V lost 2 bases and J 6 bases, leaving 14 bases between the germline ends. The CDR3 is 14 amino acids. DNA for the CDR3: TGCAGCGTTGAACGCGGCCGATCCCCCAATGAGCAGTTCTTC. Its protein is CSVERGRSPNEQFF.

This clonotype was picked up many times. The chain employs TRBV5-1 and TRBJ2-3; 10 bases are shared with TRBD2. This CDR3 comprises 15 residues. J lost 5 bases, V lost 0 bases, and 3 bases had no gene match. Germline values: CDR1 SGHRS, CDR2 YFSETQ. The CDR3 region has the DNA TGCGCCAGCAGCTTGGTTGGGACTAGCGAAGATACGCAGTATTTT. This sequence encodes CASSLVGTSEDTQYF.

This clonotype was counted ten times or more. The rearrangement joins TRBV15 to TRBJ1-6; 9 nucleotides match TRBD1. Per the germline V gene, CDR1 is LNHNV and CDR2 is YYDKDF (reference sequence). This CDR3 contains 15 residues. V shed 5 bases, J shed 7 bases, and the junction held 6 bases outside the gene matches. The CDR3 DNA reads TGTGCCACCAGCCAGATGGGACAGGGAAATTCACCCCTCCACTTT. Amino acids: CATSQMGQGNSPLHF.

This clonotype has a handful of counts. This sequence joins TRBV5-4 and TRBJ2-6; D gene uncertain. The germline CDR1 and CDR2 sequences are SGHNT and YYREEE (reference sequence). V was cut by 3 bases and J by 0 bases, with 10 bases left in between. This CDR3 comprises 16 residues. CDR3 in DNA: TGTGCCAGCAGCTCAAGCGCGAGCTCTGGGGCCAACGTCCTGACTTTC. This translates into CASSSSASSGANVLTF.

This clonotype was picked up many times. The V call is TRBV4-2, the J call TRBJ2-5; a weak D match, TRBD2 (6 bases). This CDR3 has 14 amino acids. CDR1 is LGHNA and CDR2 is YNFKEQ in the germline V gene. V dropped 4 bases and J dropped 0 bases, with 9 bases sitting between them. The CDR3 loop reads CASSRRVYQETQYF. Here the CDR3 DNA reads TGTGCCAGCAGCCGGAGGGTTTACCAAGAGACCCAGTACTTC.

This clonotype was seen repeatedly, ten times or more. The CDR3 sequence: CASSPEGLGTEAFF. CDR3 nucleotides: TGCGCCAGCAGCCCTGAAGGGTTGGGCACTGAAGCTTTCTTT. The genes are TRBV5-1 and TRBJ1-1, with D uncertain. The germline gives CDR1 SGHRS, CDR2 YFSETQ. The CDR3 has 14 residues. Between the trimmed V and J ends, which lost 4 bases and 4 bases, there was a span of 14 bases.

This clonotype was observed at least ten times. This chain links TRBV5-6 with TRBJ1-5; perhaps TRBD1 as D (5 bases). This CDR3 has 15 amino acids. Trimming cost V 0 bases and J 4 bases, with 11 bases left between them. Germline V gene sequence: CDR1 SGHDT, CDR2 YYEEEE. The CDR3 sequence: CASSLGGRDNQPQHF. The CDR3 DNA reads TGTGCCAGCAGCTTGGGGGGGAGAGATAATCAGCCCCAGCATTTT.

This clonotype was counted only a few times. The rearrangement links TRBV15 to TRBJ1-1; 12 nucleotides agree with TRBD1. The V and J ends lost 4 bases and 0 bases, in that order; junction bases with no gene match: 6. Germline lookup yields CDR1 LNHNV and CDR2 YYDKDF (reference sequence). This CDR3 is 17 amino acids long. In DNA, the CDR3 is TGTGCCACCAGCACCCGGGACAGGGGGCTTTTGAACACTGAAGCTTTCTTT. Its protein product is CATSTRDRGLLNTEAFF.

This clonotype was counted at least ten times. V is TRBV20-1 and J is TRBJ1-1; TRBD1 might be the D (5 bases). V lost 5 bases to trimming and J lost 6 bases, with 19 bases between them. Germline loops: CDR1 DFQATT, CDR2 SNEGSKA (reference sequence). This CDR3 comprises 14 residues. The CDR3 sequence is CSASSRAQGPEAFF. The CDR3 DNA is TGCAGTGCTTCCTCAAGGGCCCAGGGCCCTGAAGCTTTCTTT.

This clonotype was seen only a few times. The rearrangement uses TRBV7-9 and TRBJ2-2, with D perhaps matching TRBD2 (6 bases). CDR3 length: 15 residues. The V gene's germline CDR1 is SEHNR and CDR2 FQNEAQ (reference sequence). V was pared by 5 bases and J by 6 bases, with 16 bases between. The CDR3 here is CASSPSGLGAGELFF. The CDR3 nucleotides read TGTGCCAGCAGCCCCTCGGGACTCGGGGCCGGGGAGCTGTTTTTT.

A single count supports this clonotype. A read error is likely, as this CDR3 ends without the conserved phenylalanine or tryptophan. V gene TRBV7-7 combines with J gene TRBJ2-7; D is possibly TRBD2 (5 bases). The CDR3 is 15 residues long. The V gene lost 1 base and the J gene lost 4 bases, with 14 bases spanning the gap. Germline CDR1 SSHAT, CDR2 FNYEAQ (reference sequence). CDR3 amino acids: CASSLGRAAVYEQYL. CDR3 DNA: TGTGCCAGCAGCTTAGGAAGAGCGGCAGTGTACGAGCAGTACTTA.

There are many counts of this clonotype. V and J are TRBV29-1 and TRBJ2-3, with D perhaps matching TRBD2 (5 bases). Trimming removed 6 bases from V and 0 bases from J, with 16 bases in between. The V gene's germline CDR1 is SQVTM and CDR2 ANQGSEA. The CDR3 length is 15 residues. Here the CDR3 reads CSVRHRGDSTDTQYF. The CDR3 DNA reads TGCAGCGTCCGACATCGGGGAGATAGCACAGATACGCAGTATTTT.

This clonotype was observed a handful of times. This chain uses TRBV6-2 or TRBV6-3 with TRBJ2-6; no reliable D call. V lost 2 bases and J 2 bases, leaving 7 bases between the germline ends. This CDR3 comprises 15 residues. Germline CDR1 MNHEY, CDR2 SVGEGT. The CDR3 bases are TGTGCCAGCAGTTACAGTATGACTGGGGCCAACGTCCTGACTTTC. Its protein product is CASSYSMTGANVLTF.

This clonotype was recorded at least ten times. This rearrangement joins TRBV20-1 to TRBJ2-1; the D is unclear. This CDR3 has 13 residues. Trimming took off 2 bases at V and 8 bases at J, with 13 bases between the two ends. CDR1 and CDR2 (germline): DFQATT, SNEGSKA (reference sequence). In nucleotides, the CDR3 is TGCAGTGCTAGATGGCGTCGGGCGGATGAGCAGTTCTTC. Encoded protein: CSARWRRADEQFF.